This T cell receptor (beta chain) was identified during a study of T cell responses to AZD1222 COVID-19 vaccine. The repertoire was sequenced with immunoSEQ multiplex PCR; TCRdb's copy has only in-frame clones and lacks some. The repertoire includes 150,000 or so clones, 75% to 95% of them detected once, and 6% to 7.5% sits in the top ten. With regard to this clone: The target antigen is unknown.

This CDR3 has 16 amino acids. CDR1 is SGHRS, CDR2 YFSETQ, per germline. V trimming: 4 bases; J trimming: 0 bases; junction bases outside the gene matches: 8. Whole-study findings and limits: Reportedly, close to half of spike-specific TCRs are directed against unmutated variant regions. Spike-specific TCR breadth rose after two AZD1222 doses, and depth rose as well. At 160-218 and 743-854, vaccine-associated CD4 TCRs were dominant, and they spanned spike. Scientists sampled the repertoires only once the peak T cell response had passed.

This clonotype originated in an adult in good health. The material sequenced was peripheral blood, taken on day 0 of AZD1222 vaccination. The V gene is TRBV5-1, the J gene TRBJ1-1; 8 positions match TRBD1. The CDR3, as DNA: TGCGCCAGCAGCCCCGGGGACAGGAGCATGAACACTGAAGCTTTCTTT. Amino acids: CASSPGDRSMNTEAFF.